This TCR beta chain comes out of a study of blood T cells in healthy people across ages. Regarding the study as a whole: Naive and antigen-experienced cells were not separated, limiting conclusive comparison.

Worth noting for this clonotype: Its antigen remains unidentified.

Primed by a sample-barcoded 5' primer and a J-beta primer mix, a second PCR proceeded for about 7 to 11 cycles. TCRdb redid the calling of the 5' RACE reads with MiXCR, one entry per CDR3 protein. The sample holds hundreds of thousands of distinct CDR3 sequences, about 36% seen once. Trimming left V 5 bases short and J 8 bases short, with 9 bases between. The CDR3 totals 11 residues. The origin of this receptor is a man younger than 35 in good health. The sample was blood. This chain joins TRBV12-3 or TRBV12-4 and TRBJ1-1; possible D gene TRBD1, 5 bases. The CDR3 bases are TGTGCCAGCAGTCCGACAGAGGAAGCTTTCTTT. Protein sequence: CASSPTEEAFF.